This T cell receptor beta chain stems from a study of CD8 T cells in Susac syndrome. This CDR3 has 15 amino acids. Germline V gives CDR1 SQVTM, CDR2 ANQGSEA. Trimming shortened V by 6 bases and J by 2 bases, and 16 bases separated the two germline ends. Reverse transcription of roughly 0.5 to 1 ug RNA used random hexamers. TCRdb re-called the immunoSEQ multiplex PCR reads with MiXCR, one entry per CDR3 protein. The table records around 300,000 distinct CDR3 sequences, approximately 85% of them present only once. J is TRBJ2-2 and V is TRBV29-1; perhaps D is TRBD1 or TRBD2 (7 bases each). The sequenced sample was CD8+ T cells from PBMCs. The sequence was collected from a human donor with multiple sclerosis. CDR3 coding DNA: TGCAGCGTCCACCGGGGGGACAGAAACACCGGGGAGCTGTTTTTT. Its translation is CSVHRGDRNTGELFF.